This T cell receptor beta chain was captured by sequencing in a study of human T cells and chemical hapten exposure. Whole-study findings and limits: It was expanded TCRs that formed significantly more large CDR3 similarity clusters than controls did.

In the case of this clonotype: The antigen is undetermined. The germline gene is not matched at one end of the junction; a read error may be the cause.

The sample's time point: pre-sensitization, week 0. Treatment given: therapeutic diphenylcyclopropenone sensitization with weekly scalp DPC. Someone pulled total RNA out of unfractionated whole blood. For the library, individual cDNA molecules each received unique molecular identifiers. One entry per CDR3 protein, called by TCRdb with MiXCR from the RACE reads. The sample lists approximately 400,000 distinct CDR3 sequences; less than 6.5% were seen once. Per germline, CDR1 SQVTM and CDR2 ANQGSEA. The CDR3 is made up of 12 amino acids. The receptor was derived from a woman aged 50 to 60 with alopecia areata. Some clones in this sample may be carry-over from other donors' samples. The chain is built from TRBV29-1 and TRBJ2-1, with 7 positions matching TRBD2. The sample here was whole blood, taken in connection with sensitization to the hapten diphenylcyclopropenone (DPC). CDR3 DNA: TGCAGCGTTGAAGATACTAGCGATGAGCAGCTCTTC. Translating gives CSVEDTSDEQLF.